Below are 25 T cell receptor beta chains sequenced from a single sample in a study of yellow fever vaccine responses in identical twins. TCRdb re-analysed the RT-PCR reads in MiXCR, keeping a single row per CDR3 protein. The sample consists of roughly 1,800 distinct CDR3 sequences, around nine tenths of them appearing once. The source was T cells from blood (PBMCs), unsorted or a sorted subset (not recorded which), collected before or after yellow fever vaccination (not recorded which). Receptors were obtained from a woman in her late teens or twenties who received the yellow fever vaccine.

V and J are TRBV10-1 and TRBJ1-1, with D possibly matching TRBD1 (5 bases). There are 15 residues in the CDR3. CDR1 is WNHNN, CDR2 SYGVQD, per germline (reference sequence). V was clipped by 4 bases and J by 1 base, with 13 bases between them. This CDR3 reads CASSGMGLPNTEAFF. The CDR3 coding sequence is TGCGCCAGCAGTGGAATGGGACTACCGAACACTGAAGCTTTCTTT.

The rearrangement joins TRBV5-6 to TRBJ1-5; 7 bases fit TRBD1. Germline CDR1 reads SGHDT; CDR2 reads YYEEEE. V shed 2 bases, J shed 6 bases, and the junction held 11 bases outside the gene matches. CDR3 length: 16 amino acids. The CDR3: CASSFGGAGGLQPQHF. Here the CDR3 DNA reads TGTGCCAGCAGCTTTGGGGGCGCAGGGGGACTTCAGCCCCAGCATTTT. Based on the CDR3 plus reference TRBV5-6 and TRBJ1-5, the full variable domain is DAGVTQSPTHLIKTRGQQVTLRCSPKSGHDTVSWYQQALGQGPQFIFQYYEEEERQRGNFPDRFSGHQFPNYSSELNVNALLLGDSALYLCASSFGGAGGLQPQHFGDGTRLSIL.

The rearrangement joins TRBV11-2 to TRBJ1-4; 10 bases are shared with TRBD1. The CDR3 loop spans 14 amino acids. J was trimmed by 7 bases and V by 5 bases; bases with no gene match: 4. Germline loops: CDR1 SGHAT, CDR2 FQNNGV. Here the CDR3 DNA reads TGTGCCAGCAGCGGGGACAGGGGATTTGAAAAACTGTTTTTT. Encoded protein: CASSGDRGFEKLFF.

The gene calls are TRBV10-1 and TRBJ2-2; D might be TRBD1 (5 bases). V lost 2 bases and J lost 8, with 12 bases in between. The germline V gene encodes CDR1 WNHNN and CDR2 SYGVQD (reference sequence). CDR3 length: 14 residues. The CDR3 coding sequence is TGCGCCAGCAGTGAGGCAGGGATAGGTGGGGAGCTGTTTTTT. Translation gives CASSEAGIGGELFF.

This chain joins TRBV28 and TRBJ2-2; TRBD1 is a possible D gene (6 bases). This CDR3 spans 14 amino acids. V was cut by 7 bases and J by 6 bases, with 15 bases left in between. The germline V gene encodes CDR1 MDHEN and CDR2 SYDVKM. CDR3 sequence reads: CASNKQGSSGELFF. The DNA of the CDR3 is TGTGCCAGCAATAAACAGGGATCCTCCGGGGAGCTGTTTTTT.

The rearrangement links TRBV29-1 to TRBJ1-2; D gene ambiguous. Germline V gene sequence: CDR1 SQVTM, CDR2 ANQGSEA. The CDR3 is made up of 11 amino acids. V lost 3 bases and J 4 bases, leaving 6 bases between the germline ends. In nucleotides, the CDR3 is TGCAGCGTTGAGGGCCTCTATGGCTACACCTTC. It codes for CSVEGLYGYTF.

V is TRBV10-3 and J is TRBJ2-1; TRBD1 or TRBD2 may be the D gene (5 bases each). Germline V gene data show CDR1 as ENHRY and CDR2 as SYGVKD. Trimming removed 7 bases at V and 3 bases at J, with 10 bases between. The CDR3 contains 13 residues. The chain's CDR3 is CAINGGFYNEQFF. CDR3 nucleotides: TGTGCCATCAATGGGGGATTCTACAATGAGCAGTTCTTC.

The chain carries TRBV18 and TRBJ2-7; D could derive from TRBD1 or TRBD2 (5 bases each). Trimming left V 3 bases short and J 2 bases short, with 11 bases between. The CDR3 contains 14 residues. Per the germline V gene, CDR1 is KGHSH and CDR2 is LQKENI. This CDR3 reads CASSPRGTTYEQYF. The CDR3 DNA reads as TGTGCCAGCTCACCTCGAGGGACCACCTACGAGCAGTACTTC.

This chain links TRBV6-1 with TRBJ2-3; D gene ambiguous. CDR1 is MNHNS and CDR2 is SASEGT in the germline V gene. CDR3 length equals 15 residues. Trimming removed 1 base from V and 1 base from J, with 9 bases in between. The CDR3 DNA sequence: TGTGCCAGCAGTGAAGGCACGACACGCACAGATACGCAGTATTTT. Translated, it gives CASSEGTTRTDTQYF.

The chain couples TRBV7-6 to TRBJ1-1, with D perhaps matching TRBD1 (6 bases). CDR3 length: 13 amino acids. V was cut by 1 base and J by 5 bases, with 8 bases left in between. The V gene's germline CDR1 is SGHVS and CDR2 FNYEAQ. The CDR3 here is CASSLEGGTEAFF. The CDR3 DNA follows: TGTGCCAGCAGCTTAGAGGGGGGAACTGAAGCTTTCTTT.

The CDR3 coding sequence is TGTGCCAGCAGCTTAGAGTCTAGTAGCACCTACAATGAGCAGTTCTTC. Translated: CASSLESSSTYNEQFF. The chain employs TRBV11-2 and TRBJ2-1; D unclear. The CDR3 sequence is 16 residues long. CDR1 SGHAT and CDR2 FQNNGV come from the germline V gene. V dropped 0 bases and J dropped 2 bases, with 11 bases sitting between them.

The J gene is TRBJ2-7, the V gene TRBV2; 8 bases line up with TRBD1. V shed 5 bases, J shed 5 bases, and the junction held 5 bases outside the gene matches. The CDR3 spans 13 residues. Germline CDR1 and CDR2: SNHLY and FYNNEI. CDR3 coding DNA: TGTGCCAGCAGTTCGGCAGGGGGCAACGAGCAGTACTTC. It specifies CASSSAGGNEQYF.

This clonotype was observed a single time. CDR3 nucleotides: TGCGCCAGCAGCTATGTGGGGACAGGACGTGATACGCAGTATTTT. It yields the protein CASSYVGTGRDTQYF. V gene TRBV5-1 combines with J gene TRBJ2-3, with TRBD1 matching 8 bases. The length of the CDR3 is 15 residues. J lost 6 bases, V lost 3 bases, and 9 bases had no gene match. The germline V gene has CDR1 SGHRS and CDR2 YFSETQ. The full variable domain, with the rest looked up from reference TRBV5-1 and TRBJ2-3, is KAGVTQTPRYLIKTRGQQVTLSCSPISGHRSVSWYQQTPGQGLQFLFEYFSETQRNKGNFPGRFSGRQFSNSRSEMNVSTLELGDSALYLCASSYVGTGRDTQYFGPGTRLTVL.

This chain joins TRBV10-3 and TRBJ2-7, with D hard to call. Germline V gene data show CDR1 as ENHRY and CDR2 as SYGVKD. V lost 0 bases to trimming and J lost 0 bases, with 9 bases between them. The CDR3 totals 15 residues. The CDR3 here is CAISESVLRSYEQYF. CDR3 DNA sequence: TGTGCCATCAGTGAGTCGGTACTTCGCTCCTACGAGCAGTACTTC.

This clonotype was counted only a few times. The V gene is TRBV7-2, the J gene TRBJ2-1; a possible D gene is TRBD1 (5 bases). The V end was cut by 0 bases, the J end by 4 bases, with 13 bases between. This CDR3 region has 16 residues. The germline CDR1 and CDR2 sequences are SGHTA and FQGNSA. As DNA, the CDR3 is TGTGCCAGCAGCTTAGCGTCAGGGTCGCTTTACAATGAGCAGTTCTTC. Translation: CASSLASGSLYNEQFF.

This clonotype was recorded only once. The chain joins TRBV7-1 to TRBJ1-1; TRBD1 agrees at 8 bases. TRBV7-1 is identified as an open reading frame with a role that is uncertain. V was clipped by 1 base and J by 4 bases; unmatched bases: 5. This CDR3 region has 15 residues. The CDR3 spells CASSSGQGSGTEAFF. DNA of the CDR3: TGTGCCAGCAGCTCAGGACAGGGGAGCGGCACTGAAGCTTTCTTT.

The rearrangement uses TRBV28 and TRBJ2-7; possibly TRBD1 or TRBD2 for D (5 bases each). CDR1 and CDR2 from the germline V gene are MDHEN and SYDVKM. The CDR3 contains 16 residues. The V gene lost 3 bases and the J gene lost 4 bases, with 19 bases spanning the gap. CDR3 amino acids: CASSFGAGRISYEQYF. In DNA, the CDR3 is TGTGCCAGCAGTTTCGGGGCAGGCCGCATCTCTTACGAGCAGTACTTC.

Concerning this clonotype itself: An end of the junction differs from the germline gene, which may be a read error. V and J are TRBV15 and TRBJ1-6; TRBD1 matches at 7 bases. The CDR3 consists of 15 residues. Germline V gene lookup returns CDR1 LNHNV and CDR2 YYDKDF (reference sequence). CDR3 amino acids: CATSRLGTAGSSLHF. The CDR3 DNA reads as TGTGCCACCAGCAGGCTCGGGACAGCCGGTTCATCCCTCCACTTT.

The V call is TRBV6-5, the J call TRBJ1-5; D remains ambiguous. Trimming took off 4 bases at V and 9 bases at J, with 10 bases between the two ends. CDR3 length equals 12 residues. In germline, CDR1 is MNHEY, CDR2 SVGAGI. CDR3 coding DNA: TGTGCCAGCAGTTCTCCTTGGGGGCCCCAGCATTTT. The encoded protein is CASSSPWGPQHF.

This chain uses TRBV11-2 with TRBJ2-3, with a weak D call TRBD1 (6 bases). This CDR3 comprises 15 residues. Germline V CDR1 and CDR2: SGHAT, FQNNGV. V shed 5 bases and J shed 2 bases, with 14 bases lying between them. CDR3 DNA: TGTGCCAGCAGCGCCCAGGGGCAGCCCACAGATACGCAGTATTTT. Amino acid sequence: CASSAQGQPTDTQYF.

The gene calls are TRBV6-1 and TRBJ2-5; 13 nucleotides match TRBD2. Per the germline V gene, CDR1 is MNHNS and CDR2 is SASEGT. With 7 bases clipped from V and 3 bases from J, the junction kept 5 bases outside the gene matches. This CDR3 has 15 residues. The CDR3 here is CASNQLAGGKETQYF. CDR3 bases: TGTGCCAGCAACCAACTAGCGGGGGGGAAAGAGACCCAGTACTTC.

The chain combines TRBV10-3 with TRBJ1-1; 7 nucleotides agree with TRBD1. CDR1 ENHRY and CDR2 SYGVKD come from the germline V gene. The CDR3 covers 16 residues. J lost 3 bases, V lost 3 bases, and 10 bases had no gene match. In nucleotides, the CDR3 is TGTGCCATCAGTGATAATAGGCCGGGACAGCACACTGAAGCTTTCTTT. Its protein product is CAISDNRPGQHTEAFF.

CDR3 bases: TGTGCCAGCAGCCGTTCATTACCCCCGCACACCGGGGAGCTGTTTTTT. This sequence encodes CASSRSLPPHTGELFF. The chain carries TRBV11-3 and TRBJ2-2; the D is unclear. The V gene's germline CDR1 is SGHNT and CDR2 YENEEA. The CDR3 is 16 amino acids. The ends were cut back, 5 bases at V and 3 bases at J, with 16 bases in the middle.

The V gene is TRBV4-1, the J gene TRBJ1-2; 7 bases agree with TRBD1. The germline V gene encodes CDR1 MGHRA and CDR2 YSYEKL. With 6 bases clipped from V and 6 bases from J, the junction kept 13 bases outside the gene matches. This CDR3 comprises 15 residues. The CDR3 DNA reads TGCGCCAGCAGGCCTCCGGGACAGTCAATGAATGGCTACACCTTC. This translates into CASRPPGQSMNGYTF.

The chain combines TRBV5-1 with TRBJ1-4; a possible D gene is TRBD1 (6 bases). The CDR3 is 13 residues long. The V gene's germline CDR1 is SGHRS and CDR2 YFSETQ. V was cut by 0 bases and J by 7 bases, with 7 bases left in between. CDR3 in amino acids: CASSLGGLEKLFF. CDR3 nucleotides: TGCGCCAGCAGCTTGGGGGGGCTTGAAAAACTGTTTTTT. The full variable domain, rest sourced from reference TRBV5-1 and TRBJ1-4, is KAGVTQTPRYLIKTRGQQVTLSCSPISGHRSVSWYQQTPGQGLQFLFEYFSETQRNKGNFPGRFSGRQFSNSRSEMNVSTLELGDSALYLCASSLGGLEKLFFGSGTQLSVL.